A single sample is the source of the 10 T cell receptor beta chains below, sequenced in a study of blood T cell repertoires in COVID-19. Method: immunoSEQ multiplex PCR; TCRdb's copy keeps in-frame clones and lacks some. The sample gives roughly 230,000 clones, about four fifths of which show up once; around 8.9% is in the top ten. What was sequenced was peripheral blood. These receptors all come from a man aged 40-49 years with active or convalescent COVID-19.

The chain joins TRBV11-3 to TRBJ1-4; TRBD1 matches 7 bases. The trim removed 0 bases at V and 7 bases at J, leaving 5 bases unmatched. This CDR3 is built from 15 residues. The germline V gene has CDR1 SGHNT and CDR2 YENEEA. CDR3 sequence: CASSLEGGSGEKLFF. The CDR3 DNA follows: TGTGCCAGCAGCTTAGAAGGGGGCTCAGGTGAAAAACTGTTTTTT.

V usage is TRBV6-6 and J usage is TRBJ1-1; 10 nucleotides match TRBD1. The CDR3 is made up of 17 amino acids. V lost 5 bases to trimming and J lost 2 bases; unmatched junction nucleotides: 11. CDR1 is MNHNY and CDR2 is SVGAGI in the germline V gene (reference sequence). CDR3 DNA sequence: TGTGCCAGCAGTCCCGCCGGGACAGGGGAGCCAAACACTGAAGCTTTCTTT. This translates into CASSPAGTGEPNTEAFF.

J is TRBJ2-6 and V is TRBV19, with 7 positions matching TRBD2. V was clipped by 7 bases and J by 7 bases; unmatched bases: 13. CDR1 and CDR2 from the germline V gene are LNHDA and SQIVND (reference sequence). CDR3 length: 16 amino acids. The CDR3 loop reads CASNTGRGGFANVLTF. CDR3 bases: TGTGCCAGTAATACGGGGAGGGGAGGTTTTGCCAACGTCCTGACTTTC. Full variable domain (remainder filled in from reference TRBV19 and TRBJ2-6): DGGITQSPKYLFRKEGQNVTLSCEQNLNHDAMYWYRQDPGQGLRLIYYSQIVNDFQKGDIAEGYSVSREKKESFPLTVTSAQKNPTAFYLCASNTGRGGFANVLTFGAGSRLTVL.

This chain joins TRBV7-8 and TRBJ2-7; D perhaps matches TRBD2 (6 bases). CDR1 and CDR2 from the germline V gene are SGHVS and FQNEAQ. The CDR3 totals 12 residues. Trimming took off 8 bases at V and 7 bases at J, with 15 bases between the two ends. The CDR3 spells CASSTPGREQYF. The CDR3 DNA reads as TGTGCCAGCTCGACTCCTGGGAGGGAGCAGTACTTC.

The genes are TRBV5-6 and TRBJ1-6; D unresolved. This CDR3 is built from 17 residues. The V gene lost 0 bases and the J gene lost 9 bases, with 19 bases spanning the gap. The germline V gene has CDR1 SGHDT and CDR2 YYEEEE. Written as DNA, the CDR3 is TGTGCCAGCAGCTTGGAACGGACTGCGATATTAGGTTCACCCCTCCACTTT. Translating gives CASSLERTAILGSPLHF.

J is TRBJ1-1 and V is TRBV4-3; D remains ambiguous. This CDR3 region has 14 residues. V was clipped by 0 bases and J by 5 bases, with 10 bases between them. Germline CDR1 reads LGHNA; CDR2 reads YSLEER. CDR3: CASSQDVGRTEAFF. The CDR3 coding sequence is TGCGCCAGCAGCCAAGATGTCGGGAGAACTGAAGCTTTCTTT.

The chain links TRBV2 to TRBJ1-5; D call uncertain. The germline V and J ends were trimmed by 3 bases and 2 bases, with 5 bases remaining between them. The CDR3 is made up of 13 amino acids. Germline lookup yields CDR1 SNHLY and CDR2 FYNNEI. The CDR3 DNA follows: TGTGCCAGCAGTGATCAGGGCAATCAGCCCCAGCATTTT. Its translation is CASSDQGNQPQHF.

This clone occurred once. This chain uses TRBV19 with TRBJ2-7; D call uncertain. V was pared by 3 bases and J by 6 bases, with 21 bases between. Germline CDR1 reads LNHDA; CDR2 reads SQIVND (reference sequence). The CDR3 has 16 amino acids. The CDR3 loop is CASSISVLPHIGEQYF. For the CDR3, the DNA is TGTGCCAGTAGTATTTCGGTCCTCCCCCATATCGGCGAGCAGTACTTC.

This rearrangement joins TRBV25-1 to TRBJ2-3, with 8 bases fitting TRBD2. CDR1 and CDR2 (germline): MGHDK, SYGVNS. The CDR3 runs 16 residues. The trim removed 3 bases at V and 2 bases at J, leaving 7 bases unmatched. The CDR3 spells CASSDELRGATDTQYF. The CDR3 DNA reads as TGTGCCAGCAGTGACGAGCTGCGGGGGGCCACAGATACGCAGTATTTT.

The chain uses TRBV27 and TRBJ2-2; D might be TRBD2 (6 bases). The CDR3 sequence is 15 residues long. Germline CDR1 MNHEY, CDR2 SMNVEV (reference sequence). V was cut by 2 bases and J by 1 base, with 8 bases left in between. For the CDR3, the DNA is TGTGCCAGCAGTTTACGGCGGGAGAACACCGGGGAGCTGTTTTTT. Translating it yields CASSLRRENTGELFF.